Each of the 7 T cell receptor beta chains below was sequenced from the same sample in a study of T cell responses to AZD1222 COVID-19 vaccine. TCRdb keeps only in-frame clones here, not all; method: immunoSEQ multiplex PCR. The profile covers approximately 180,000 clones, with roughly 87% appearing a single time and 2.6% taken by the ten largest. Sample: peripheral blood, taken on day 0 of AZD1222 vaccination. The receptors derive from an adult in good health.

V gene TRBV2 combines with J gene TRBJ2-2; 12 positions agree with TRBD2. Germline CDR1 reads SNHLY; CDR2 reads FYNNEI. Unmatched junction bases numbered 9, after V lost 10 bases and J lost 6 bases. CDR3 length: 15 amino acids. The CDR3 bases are TGTGCCATCCGCCTAGCGGGAGGGCCCCCCGGGGAGCTGTTTTTT. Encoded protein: CAIRLAGGPPGELFF.

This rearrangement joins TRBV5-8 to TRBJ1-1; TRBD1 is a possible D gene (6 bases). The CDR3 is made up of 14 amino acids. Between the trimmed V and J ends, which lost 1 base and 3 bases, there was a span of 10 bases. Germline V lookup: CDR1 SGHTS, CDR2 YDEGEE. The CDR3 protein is CASSLYRVDTEAFF. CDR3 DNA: TGTGCCAGCAGCTTGTACAGGGTGGACACTGAAGCTTTCTTT.

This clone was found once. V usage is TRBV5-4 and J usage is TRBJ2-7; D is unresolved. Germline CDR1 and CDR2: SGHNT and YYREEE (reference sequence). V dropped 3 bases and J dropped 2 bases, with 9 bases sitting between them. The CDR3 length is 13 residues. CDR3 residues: CASSSQGTYEQYF. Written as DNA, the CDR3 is TGTGCCAGCAGCTCGCAAGGGACCTACGAGCAGTACTTC.

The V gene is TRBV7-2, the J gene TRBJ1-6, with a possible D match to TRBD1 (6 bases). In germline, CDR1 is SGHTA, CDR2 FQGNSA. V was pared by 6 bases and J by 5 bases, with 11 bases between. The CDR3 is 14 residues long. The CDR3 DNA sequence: TGTGCCAGCAGGCCTCAGGGGAATAATTCACCCCTCCACTTT. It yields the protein CASRPQGNNSPLHF.

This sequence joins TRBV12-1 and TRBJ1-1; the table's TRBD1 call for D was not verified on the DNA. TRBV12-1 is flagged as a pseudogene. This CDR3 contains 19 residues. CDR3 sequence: CASSPPGRWDRDMNTEAFF. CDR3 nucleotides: TGTGCCAGCAGTCCCCCGGGAAGGTGGGACAGAGACATGAACACTGAAGCTTTCTTT.

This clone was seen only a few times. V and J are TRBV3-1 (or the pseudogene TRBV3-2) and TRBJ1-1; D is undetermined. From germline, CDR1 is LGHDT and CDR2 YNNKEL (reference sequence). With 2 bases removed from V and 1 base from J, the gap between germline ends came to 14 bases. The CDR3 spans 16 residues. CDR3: CASSQLSAFSNTEAFF. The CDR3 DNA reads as TGTGCCAGCAGCCAATTATCGGCCTTCTCGAACACTGAAGCTTTCTTT.

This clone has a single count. The CDR3 DNA reads as TGTGCCAGCTCACAACGGGACAGGACCTACGAGCAGTACTTC. Translating gives CASSQRDRTYEQYF. This chain connects TRBV18 to TRBJ2-7; 8 nucleotides align to TRBD1. Looked up from germline, CDR1 is KGHSH and CDR2 is LQKENI. V lost 4 bases and J lost 2; bases outside the gene matches: 4. The CDR3 totals 14 residues.